This T cell receptor (beta chain) was identified during a study of blood T cell repertoires in COVID-19 (dated by TCRdb to the early 2020s). In terms of the full investigation: Samples covering the acute and convalescent phases of COVID-19 were provided by collaborators in the United States, Italy and Spain. The prospective study material was composed of cDNA or gDNA derived from T cells, B-cell-depleted T cells, or PBMCs. Subjects who had been exposed to COVID-19, were actively infected with it, or had recovered from it provided the deeply sampled blood TCRbeta repertoires that made up the dataset. The repertoires were released in a freely available public database meant as a resource for research on the immune response to SARS-CoV-2. Samples were obtained from the ongoing ImmuneRACE study (first 160 participants) and from over 1,000 subjects provided by 6 global collaborators. Sample metadata almost always included a de-identified subject ID, COVID-19 status, age in years and sex. Where available, HLA class I and class II types were taken from metadata supplied by the sample provider and were not determined by assay-based typing. Overall results and qualifications from the work: How much clinical and demographic metadata was included differed by source and by participant, and the metadata was provided uncurated.

With regard to this clone: Its target antigen remains unknown. The record has no base qualities; no much larger clone is one base away.

A second Seattle source provided samples from volunteer blood donors who had recovered from COVID-19. The collaborating institutions used their own protocols to collect whole blood in K2EDTA tubes. For TCRbeta analysis, collaborators shipped samples in one of three forms: frozen whole blood, isolated PBMCs, or DNA extracted from either of those sample types. The immunoSEQ Assay, a bias-controlled multiplex PCR, was used to amplify TCRbeta CDR3 regions from genomic DNA. On the study's bioinformatics: The number of nucleated cells in each sample was estimated by amplification of reference gene primers within the assay. To quantify the absolute abundance of each unique TCRbeta CDR3 rearrangement, sequence reads were collapsed and filtered. For each sample, productive Simpson clonality was calculated as the square root of Simpson's diversity index over productive rearrangements. The table comes from immuneACCESS by way of TCRdb, which keeps in-frame sequences with V and J called. Part of the clones is missing from these tables; in studies checked, under half for an unresolved V gene and the rest for unknown reasons. That table supplies the V and J calls and clone size; D and trimming were determined from the DNA. This sample gives roughly 240,000 clones in total; roughly 86% of them show up just once. 1.5% to 2% of the sample rests with the top ten.

Looking up the germline V gene (reference sequence) yields CDR1 LNHDA and CDR2 SQIVND. The V end loses 3 bases and the J end loses 17 bases, and a stretch of 17 bases separates them. There are 13 amino acids in the CDR3, from cysteine to phenylalanine inclusive. The sequence is cut down to CDR3 DNA, 39 bases in frame from base 1. The sample consisted of peripheral blood. This chain joins TRBV19 to TRBJ1-6; the D gene is unclear. The origin of this receptor is a woman aged 55-75 years who had recovered from COVID-19. At the DNA level, the sequence is TGTGCCAGTAGTATTAACGGAGAGTCCGTGATCCACTTT. Translated, it gives CASSINGESVIHF.